The clone carrying this TCR beta chain has more than one count but fewer than ten. What it recognizes is unknown. Sequencing used immunoSEQ multiplex PCR; TCRdb keeps in-frame clones, though not all of them. Of some 70,000 clones in the sample, about four fifths were seen once. Treatment of patients with chemo-refractory metastatic non-small-cell lung cancer consisted of focal radiation plus CTLA-4 blockade with ipilimumab. The data originate from a study of radiotherapy plus CTLA-4 blockade in lung cancer. Whole-study context: Objective responses emerged in around 18% of patients, and roughly 32% attained disease control.

Findings and caveats of the study: Dynamics of early blood T cell clones, together with interferon-beta, were reportedly the best predictors of response. Tumor-derived TCR clones expanded in blood after radiotherapy plus ipilimumab.

Sequenced material: peripheral blood, taken from a patient treated with radiotherapy plus ipilimumab. This clonotype originated in a human donor with non-small cell lung cancer who had a partial response to radiotherapy plus ipilimumab.

The CDR3 is CASSGGTSGRARTDTQYF. DNA of the CDR3: TGCGCCAGCAGTGGGGGGACTAGCGGGAGGGCTCGCACAGATACGCAGTATTTT. The chain has TRBV10-1 and TRBJ2-3; TRBD2 agrees at 16 bases. CDR1 is WNHNN, CDR2 SYGVQD, per germline (reference sequence). This CDR3 contains 18 residues. The V segment lost 4 bases and the J segment 1 base; nucleotides outside the gene matches: 5.